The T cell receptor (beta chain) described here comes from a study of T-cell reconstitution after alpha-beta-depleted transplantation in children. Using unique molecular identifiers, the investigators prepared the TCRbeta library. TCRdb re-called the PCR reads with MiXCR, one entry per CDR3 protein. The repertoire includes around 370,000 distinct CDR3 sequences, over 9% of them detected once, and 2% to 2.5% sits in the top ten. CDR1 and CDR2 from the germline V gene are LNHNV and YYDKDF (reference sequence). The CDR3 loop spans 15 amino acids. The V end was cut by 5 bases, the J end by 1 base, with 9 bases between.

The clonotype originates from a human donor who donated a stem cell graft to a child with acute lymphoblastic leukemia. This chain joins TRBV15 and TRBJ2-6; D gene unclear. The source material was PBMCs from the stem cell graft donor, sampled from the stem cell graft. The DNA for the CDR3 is TGTGCCACCAGCCGCGAAGGGTCTGGGGCCAACGTCCTGACTTTC. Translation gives CATSREGSGANVLTF.